Listed here are 25 T cell receptor beta chains from one sample, sequenced in a study of control samples from healthy donors and cancer patients. Repertoires were generated with immunoSEQ multiplex PCR, while TCRdb's copy carries only in-frame clones and drops some. The sample has 95,000 to 150,000 clones, around 92% seen once. The material sequenced was PBMCs. The source of these receptors is a man at least 80 years old with head and neck cancer.

J is TRBJ1-2 and V is TRBV10-3; D may be TRBD1 (5 bases). V lost 0 bases and J 7 bases, leaving 12 bases between the germline ends. CDR1 ENHRY and CDR2 SYGVKD come from the germline V gene. There are 14 residues in the CDR3. The CDR3, as DNA: TGTGCCATCAGTGAGTCCCCCCCAGGGAGTGGCTACACCTTC. This translates into CAISESPPGSGYTF.

The chain has TRBV4-3 and TRBJ1-6; 7 bases align to TRBD1. With 0 bases clipped from V and 5 bases from J, the junction kept 1 base outside the gene matches. The CDR3 spans 15 residues. The germline gives CDR1 LGHNA, CDR2 YSLEER. The CDR3 coding sequence is TGCGCCAGCAGCCAAGACGACAGGGATAATTCACCCCTCCACTTT. Translation: CASSQDDRDNSPLHF.

V is TRBV4-1 and J is TRBJ2-4; the match to TRBD1 covers 8 bases. Per germline, CDR1 MGHRA and CDR2 YSYEKL. The CDR3 runs to 16 residues. J gave up 1 base and V 0 bases, and 2 bases lay outside the gene matches. The CDR3 spells CASSQEQGAAKNIQYF. The CDR3 DNA is TGCGCCAGCAGCCAAGAGCAGGGGGCGGCCAAAAACATTCAGTACTTC.

The chain recombines TRBV5-1 with TRBJ2-5; 8 bases fit TRBD2. V lost 5 bases, J lost 2 bases, and 5 bases stayed unmatched. The CDR3 consists of 14 residues. The germline V gene has CDR1 SGHRS and CDR2 YFSETQ. The CDR3 loop reads CASSSGTSQETQYF. The DNA of the CDR3 is TGCGCCAGCAGTTCCGGGACTAGTCAAGAGACCCAGTACTTC.

This clone was recorded only once. The rearrangement uses TRBV3-1 (or the pseudogene TRBV3-2) and TRBJ1-2, with a possible D match to TRBD1 (5 bases). In germline, CDR1 is LGHDT, CDR2 YNNKEL (reference sequence). The CDR3 has 14 residues. Trimming shortened V by 4 bases and J by 4 bases, and 13 bases separated the two germline ends. Here the CDR3 reads CASSPQGLTYGYTF. The CDR3 coding sequence is TGTGCCAGCAGCCCTCAGGGACTGACCTATGGCTACACCTTC.

The chain employs TRBV3-1 (or the pseudogene TRBV3-2) and TRBJ2-3; tentative D call: TRBD2 (5 bases). V lost 1 base and J 4 bases, leaving 12 bases between the germline ends. The CDR3 is made up of 15 amino acids. Germline assignment: CDR1 LGHDT and CDR2 YNNKEL (reference sequence). CDR3 sequence: CASSQASRRADTQYF. CDR3 bases: TGTGCCAGCAGCCAAGCGAGTCGGCGGGCAGATACGCAGTATTTT.

This clone was seen once. J is TRBJ2-1 and V is TRBV27; 7 positions agree with TRBD2. With V trimmed by 3 bases and J by 6 bases, 5 bases remained unmatched. Germline V gives CDR1 MNHEY, CDR2 SMNVEV (reference sequence). The CDR3 is 14 amino acids. CDR3 nucleotide sequence: TGTGCCAGCAGTTTTGGGGGGGGGATCAATGAGCAGTTCTTC. This gives the protein CASSFGGGINEQFF.

The rearrangement uses TRBV6-5 and TRBJ2-7, with a weak D call TRBD2 (5 bases). The CDR3 length is 14 residues. V lost 0 bases and J lost 6, with 12 bases in between. Germline CDR1 is MNHEY and CDR2 is SVGAGI. The CDR3 DNA follows: TGTGCCAGCAGTTACTCCCCTAGGACTCTCGAGCAGTACTTC. Its protein product is CASSYSPRTLEQYF.

The chain uses TRBV29-1 and TRBJ1-1; D unclear. Germline V gene sequence: CDR1 SQVTM, CDR2 ANQGSEA. The CDR3 is 13 amino acids. The V and J ends lost 4 bases and 1 base respectively, with 10 bases between them. The CDR3: CSVGWAPNTEAFF. The DNA of the CDR3 is TGCAGCGTTGGTTGGGCTCCGAACACTGAAGCTTTCTTT.

In DNA, the CDR3 is TGCAGCGCACCCGGGGGCGGGACAGCTGACACTGAAGCTTTCTTT. The encoded protein is CSAPGGGTADTEAFF. This chain joins TRBV29-1 and TRBJ1-1; 7 bases are a match to TRBD1. Per germline, CDR1 SQVTM and CDR2 ANQGSEA. The junction had 14 bases not matched to a gene; V was cut back by 7 bases and J by 3 bases. The CDR3 has 15 amino acids.

The rearrangement uses TRBV5-4 and TRBJ2-1; D gene uncertain. The germline gives CDR1 SGHNT, CDR2 YYREEE (reference sequence). V lost 4 bases and J lost 7, with 9 bases in between. The CDR3 consists of 12 residues. CDR3 coding DNA: TGTGCCAGCAGCCCCGTGACGAATGAGCAGTTCTTC. Protein product: CASSPVTNEQFF.

This clone was counted once. The chain combines TRBV15 with TRBJ2-1; D unresolved. Trimming pared 4 bases from V and 3 bases from J, leaving 10 bases between. Germline V CDR1 and CDR2: LNHNV, YYDKDF (reference sequence). This CDR3 has 14 amino acids. The CDR3 loop is CATSTSTFYNEQFF. CDR3 coding DNA: TGTGCCACCAGCACTTCCACGTTCTACAATGAGCAGTTCTTC.

This clone was seen only once. The chain combines TRBV24-1 with TRBJ2-1; TRBD2 matches at 8 bases. J was trimmed by 7 bases and V by 4 bases; bases with no gene match: 8. Germline-derived CDR1 and CDR2 are KGHDR and SFDVKD. The CDR3 consists of 15 residues. The CDR3 loop is CATSETGGPGNEQFF. The CDR3 DNA is TGTGCCACCAGTGAGACGGGAGGGCCGGGTAATGAGCAGTTCTTC.

This rearrangement joins TRBV6-5 to TRBJ1-1; D is unresolved. Trimming pared 6 bases from V and 5 bases from J, leaving 7 bases between. Per the germline V gene, CDR1 is MNHEY and CDR2 is SVGAGI. This CDR3 contains 11 residues. CDR3 nucleotides: TGTGCCAGCAGGAGGGATACTGAAGCTTTCTTT. Its translation: CASRRDTEAFF.

This clone showed up just once. This chain uses TRBV5-8 with TRBJ2-7, with a tentative D call TRBD1 (5 bases). This CDR3 has 14 residues. Germline V gene lookup returns CDR1 SGHTS and CDR2 YDEGEE. The V end lost 4 bases, the J end lost 3 bases, and 14 bases lay between the germline ends. The chain's CDR3 is CASSLREPDYEQYF. The CDR3 nucleotides are TGTGCCAGCAGCCTCAGGGAACCTGACTACGAGCAGTACTTC. The variable domain in full, with the rest retrieved from reference TRBV5-8 and TRBJ2-7, is EAGVTQSPTHLIKTRGQQATLRCSPISGHTSVYWYQQALGLGLQFLLWYDEGEERNRGNFPPRFSGRQFPNYSSELNVNALELEDSALYLCASSLREPDYEQYFGPGTRLTVT.

On this clone itself: Other DNA sequences in the same sample also yield this CDR3. This chain joins TRBV27 and TRBJ2-7; 7 nucleotides align to TRBD1. In germline, CDR1 is MNHEY, CDR2 SMNVEV (reference sequence). V was clipped by 4 bases and J by 4 bases; unmatched bases: 1. The CDR3 covers 12 residues. Written as DNA, the CDR3 is TGTGCCAGCAGTTCCAGGGGGTACGAGCAGTACTTC. Its protein is CASSSRGYEQYF.

CDR3 sequence: CAWSYTVGNTIYF. The CDR3 DNA follows: TGTGCCTGGAGTTATACAGTTGGAAACACCATATATTTT. V gene TRBV30 combines with J gene TRBJ1-3; D remains unclear. The CDR3 contains 13 residues. V shed 2 bases and J shed 3 bases, with 8 bases lying between them. CDR1 GTSNPN and CDR2 SVGIG come from the germline V gene (reference sequence). Together with reference TRBV30 and TRBJ1-3, the CDR3 gives the full variable domain: SQTIHQWPATLVQPVGSPLSLECTVEGTSNPNLYWYRQAAGRGLQLLFYSVGIGQISSEVPQNLSASRPQDRQFILSSKKLLLSDSGFYLCAWSYTVGNTIYFGEGSWLTVV.

This clone has just one count. V is TRBV5-4 and J is TRBJ1-5; D call uncertain. Germline V gene sequence: CDR1 SGHNT, CDR2 YYREEE (reference sequence). The V end lost 1 base, the J end lost 6 bases, and 2 bases lay between the germline ends. CDR3 length equals 11 residues. As DNA, the CDR3 is TGTGCCAGCAGCTTGATTCAGCCCCAGCATTTT. It specifies CASSLIQPQHF.

The chain carries TRBV25-1 and TRBJ1-3; 9 bases line up with TRBD1. V dropped 8 bases and J dropped 0; count of bases not matched to a gene: 11. Germline loops: CDR1 MGHDK, CDR2 SYGVNS. This CDR3 is built from 17 residues. DNA for the CDR3: TGTGCCAGCGCCCCCACCGGGACAGGGCTCTCTGGAAACACCATATATTTT. Its protein is CASAPTGTGLSGNTIYF.

V is TRBV6-1 and J is TRBJ2-1, with 7 bases identical to TRBD2. The CDR3 extends over 14 amino acids. CDR1 MNHNS and CDR2 SASEGT come from the germline V gene. V was pared by 2 bases and J by 9 bases, with 7 bases of the junction left unmatched. The CDR3 DNA sequence: TGTGCCAGCAGTGAATCGACTAGCATCCGTGAGCAGTTCTTC. It encodes CASSESTSIREQFF.

The CDR3 region has the DNA TGTGCCAGCAGCCAAGCCCAATATACCGGGGAGCTGTTTTTT. Its translation is CASSQAQYTGELFF. J is TRBJ2-2 and V is TRBV3-1 (or the pseudogene TRBV3-2); D remains ambiguous. V lost 1 base to trimming and J lost 5 bases, with 8 bases between them. Germline CDR1 LGHDT, CDR2 YNNKEL (reference sequence). This CDR3 region has 14 residues.

The rearrangement joins TRBV6-5 to TRBJ2-5; D may be TRBD1 (5 bases). CDR1 and CDR2 (germline): MNHEY, SVGAGI. This CDR3 is 14 amino acids long. V dropped 6 bases and J dropped 2 bases, with 13 bases sitting between them. The CDR3 reads CASSVTGDQETQYF. In nucleotides, the CDR3 is TGTGCCAGCAGCGTCACAGGAGATCAAGAGACCCAGTACTTC.

V gene TRBV7-6 combines with J gene TRBJ2-1; D tentatively reads TRBD1 or TRBD2 (5 bases each). In germline, CDR1 is SGHVS, CDR2 FNYEAQ. Deletions cut 5 bases from V and 7 bases from J, with 12 bases between. This CDR3 contains 13 residues. CDR3 in amino acids: CASSLWDGNEQFF. In DNA, the CDR3 is TGTGCCAGCAGCCTATGGGACGGAAATGAGCAGTTCTTC.

The V and J genes are TRBV6-2 or TRBV6-3 and TRBJ1-1; D uncertain. The length of the CDR3 is 19 residues. Germline CDR1 and CDR2: MNHEY and SVGEGT. V was cut by 0 bases and J by 1 base, with 21 bases left in between. CDR3 protein: CASSYSKNPPNWGNTEAFF. Here the CDR3 DNA reads TGTGCCAGCAGTTACTCGAAGAACCCACCAAATTGGGGGAACACTGAAGCTTTCTTT.

The chain employs TRBV13 and TRBJ2-2; D gene uncertain. Per the germline V gene, CDR1 is PRHDT and CDR2 is FYEKMQ (reference sequence). Trimming pared 6 bases from V and 0 bases from J, leaving 8 bases between. The length of the CDR3 is 14 residues. The CDR3 DNA is TGTGCCAGCAGACGGAACACGAACACCGGGGAGCTGTTTTTT. Residues: CASRRNTNTGELFF.